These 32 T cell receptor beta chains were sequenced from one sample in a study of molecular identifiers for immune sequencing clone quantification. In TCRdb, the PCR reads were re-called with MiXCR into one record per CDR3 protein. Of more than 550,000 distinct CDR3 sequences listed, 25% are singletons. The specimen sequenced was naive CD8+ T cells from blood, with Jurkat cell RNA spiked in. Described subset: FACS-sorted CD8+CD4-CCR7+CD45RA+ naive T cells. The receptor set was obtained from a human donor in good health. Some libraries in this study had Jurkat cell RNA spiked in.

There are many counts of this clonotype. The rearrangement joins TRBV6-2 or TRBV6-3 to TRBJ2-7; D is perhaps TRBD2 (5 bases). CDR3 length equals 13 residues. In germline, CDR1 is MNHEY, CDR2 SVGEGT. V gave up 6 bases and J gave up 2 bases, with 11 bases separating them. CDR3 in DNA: TGTGCCAGCAGGCCCGGAGGAGCCTACGAGCAGTACTTC. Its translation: CASRPGGAYEQYF.

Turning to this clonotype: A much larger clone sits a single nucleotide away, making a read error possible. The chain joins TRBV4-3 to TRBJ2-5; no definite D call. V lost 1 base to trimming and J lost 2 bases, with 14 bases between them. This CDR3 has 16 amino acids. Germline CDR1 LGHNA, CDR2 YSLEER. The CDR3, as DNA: TGCGCCAGCAGCCAAGGATTAGGCCCCCATCAAGAGACCCAGTACTTC. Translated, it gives CASSQGLGPHQETQYF.

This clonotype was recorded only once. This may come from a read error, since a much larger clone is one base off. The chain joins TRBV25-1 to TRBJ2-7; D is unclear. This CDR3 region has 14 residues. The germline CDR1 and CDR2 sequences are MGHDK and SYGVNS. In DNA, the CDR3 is TGTGCCTGCAGTGAATATAACGACCCCTACGAGCAGTACTTC. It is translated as CACSEYNDPYEQYF.

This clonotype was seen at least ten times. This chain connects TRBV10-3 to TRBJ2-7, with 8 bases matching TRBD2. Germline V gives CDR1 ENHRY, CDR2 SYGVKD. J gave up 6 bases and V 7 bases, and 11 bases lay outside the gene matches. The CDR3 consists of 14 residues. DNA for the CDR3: TGTGCCATCAACGAAGCGGGGGTGCTCACCGAGCAGTACTTC. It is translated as CAINEAGVLTEQYF.

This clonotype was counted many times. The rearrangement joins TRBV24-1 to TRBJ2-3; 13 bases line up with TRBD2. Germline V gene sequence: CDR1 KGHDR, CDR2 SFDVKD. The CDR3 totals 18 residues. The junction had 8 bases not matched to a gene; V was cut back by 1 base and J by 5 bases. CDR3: CATSDFALGLAGVDTQYF. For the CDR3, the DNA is TGTGCCACCAGTGATTTCGCCCTCGGACTAGCGGGAGTAGATACGCAGTATTTT.

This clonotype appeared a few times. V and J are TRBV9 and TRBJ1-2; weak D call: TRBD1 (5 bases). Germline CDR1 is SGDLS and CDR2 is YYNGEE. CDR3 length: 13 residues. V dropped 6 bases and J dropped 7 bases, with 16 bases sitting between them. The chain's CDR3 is CASNSGGFGGYTF. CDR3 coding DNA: TGTGCCAGCAATTCGGGGGGGTTTGGTGGCTACACCTTC.

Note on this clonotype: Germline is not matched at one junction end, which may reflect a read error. CDR3 DNA sequence: TGCGCCCGCAGCCACGATCGAGGGGGGCTCCGGCAGCCCCAGCATTTT. It specifies CARSHDRGGLRQPQHF. The chain joins TRBV4-3 to TRBJ1-5, with D possibly matching TRBD1 (6 bases). The CDR3 length is 16 residues. Germline V gives CDR1 LGHNA, CDR2 YSLEER.

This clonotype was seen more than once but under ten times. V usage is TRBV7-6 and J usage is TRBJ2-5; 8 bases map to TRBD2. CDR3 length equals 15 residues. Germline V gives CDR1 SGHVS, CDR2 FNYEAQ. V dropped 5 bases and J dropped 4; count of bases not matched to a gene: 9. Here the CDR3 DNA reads TGTGCCAGCAGCGAGGCCGGGACTAGATTAGAGACCCAGTACTTC. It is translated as CASSEAGTRLETQYF.

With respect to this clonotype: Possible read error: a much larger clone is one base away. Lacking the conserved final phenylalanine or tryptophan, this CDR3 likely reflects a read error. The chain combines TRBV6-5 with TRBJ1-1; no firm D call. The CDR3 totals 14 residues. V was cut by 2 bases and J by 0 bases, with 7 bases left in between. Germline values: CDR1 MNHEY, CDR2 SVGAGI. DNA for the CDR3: TGTGCCAGCAGTTACGGCCCTATGAACACTGAAGCTTTCCTT. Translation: CASSYGPMNTEAFL.

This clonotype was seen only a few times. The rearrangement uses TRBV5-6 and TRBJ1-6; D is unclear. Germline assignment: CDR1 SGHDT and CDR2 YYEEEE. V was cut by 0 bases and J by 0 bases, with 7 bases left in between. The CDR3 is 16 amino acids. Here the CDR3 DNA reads TGTGCCAGCAGCTTGGATTCGAGCTCCTATAATTCACCCCTCCACTTT. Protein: CASSLDSSSYNSPLHF.

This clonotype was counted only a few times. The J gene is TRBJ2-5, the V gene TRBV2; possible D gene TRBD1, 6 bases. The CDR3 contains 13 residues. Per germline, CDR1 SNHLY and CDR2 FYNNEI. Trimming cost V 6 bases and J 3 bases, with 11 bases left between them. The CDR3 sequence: CASRPQGEETQYF. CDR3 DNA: TGTGCCAGCAGGCCACAGGGTGAAGAGACCCAGTACTTC.

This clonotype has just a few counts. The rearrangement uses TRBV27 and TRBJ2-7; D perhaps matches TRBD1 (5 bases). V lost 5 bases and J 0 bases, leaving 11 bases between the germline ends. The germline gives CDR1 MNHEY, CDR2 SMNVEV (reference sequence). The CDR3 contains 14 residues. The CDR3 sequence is CASSMTVDSYEQYF. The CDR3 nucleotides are TGTGCCAGCAGTATGACAGTCGACTCCTACGAGCAGTACTTC.

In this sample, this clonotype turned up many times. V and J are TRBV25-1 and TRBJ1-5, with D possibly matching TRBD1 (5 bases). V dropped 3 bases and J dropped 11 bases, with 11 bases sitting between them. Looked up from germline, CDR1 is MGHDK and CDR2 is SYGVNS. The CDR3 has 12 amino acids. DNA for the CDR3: TGTGCCAGCAGTGATCAGGGATTGACCCAGCATTTT. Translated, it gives CASSDQGLTQHF.

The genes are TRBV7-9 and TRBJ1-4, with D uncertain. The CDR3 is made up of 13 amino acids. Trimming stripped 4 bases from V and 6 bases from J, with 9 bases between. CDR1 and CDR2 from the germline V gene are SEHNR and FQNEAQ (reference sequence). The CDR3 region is CASSSPGDEKLFF. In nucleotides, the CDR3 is TGTGCCAGCAGCTCGCCCGGGGATGAAAAACTGTTTTTT.

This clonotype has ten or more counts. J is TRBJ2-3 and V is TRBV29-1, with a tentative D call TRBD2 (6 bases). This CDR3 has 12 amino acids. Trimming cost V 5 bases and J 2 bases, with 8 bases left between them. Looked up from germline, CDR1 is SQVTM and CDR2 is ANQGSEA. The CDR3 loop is CSVTSITDTQYF. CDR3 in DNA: TGCAGCGTTACTAGCATCACAGATACGCAGTATTTT.

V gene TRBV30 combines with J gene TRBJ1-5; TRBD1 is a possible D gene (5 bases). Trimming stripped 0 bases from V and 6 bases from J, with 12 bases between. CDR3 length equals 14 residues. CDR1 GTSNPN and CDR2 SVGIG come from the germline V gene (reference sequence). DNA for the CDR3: TGTGCCTGGAGTGTACGCGCAGGGAGTCAGCCCCAGCATTTT. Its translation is CAWSVRAGSQPQHF.

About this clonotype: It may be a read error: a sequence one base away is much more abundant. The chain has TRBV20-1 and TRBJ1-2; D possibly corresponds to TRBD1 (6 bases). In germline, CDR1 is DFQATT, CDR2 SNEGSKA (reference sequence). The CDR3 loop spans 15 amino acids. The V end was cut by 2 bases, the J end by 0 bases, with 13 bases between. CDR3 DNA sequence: TGCAGTGCTAGACCTGGGACAAATACTAACTATGGCTACACCTTC. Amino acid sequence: CSARPGTNTNYGYTF.

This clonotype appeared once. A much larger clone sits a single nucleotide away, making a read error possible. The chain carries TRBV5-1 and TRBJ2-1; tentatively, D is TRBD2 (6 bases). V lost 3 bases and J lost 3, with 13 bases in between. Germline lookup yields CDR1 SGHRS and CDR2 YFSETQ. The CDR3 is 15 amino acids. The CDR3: CASSSPGTDYNEQFF. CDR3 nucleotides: TGCGCCAGCAGCTCCCCGGGGACTGACTACAATGAGCAGTTCTTC. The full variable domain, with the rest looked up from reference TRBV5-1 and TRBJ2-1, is KAGVTQTPRYLIKTRGQQVTLSCSPISGHRSVSWYQQTPGQGLQFLFEYFSETQRNKGNFPGRFSGRQFSNSRSEMNVSTLELGDSALYLCASSSPGTDYNEQFFGPGTRLTVL.

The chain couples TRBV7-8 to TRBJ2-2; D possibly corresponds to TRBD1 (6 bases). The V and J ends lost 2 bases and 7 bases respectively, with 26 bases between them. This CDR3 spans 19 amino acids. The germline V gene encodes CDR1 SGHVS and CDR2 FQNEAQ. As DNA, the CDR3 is TGTGCCAGCAGCTTATTGGCCCTCACCGGGACAACAAAGGGCGGGGAGCTGTTTTTT. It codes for CASSLLALTGTTKGGELFF.

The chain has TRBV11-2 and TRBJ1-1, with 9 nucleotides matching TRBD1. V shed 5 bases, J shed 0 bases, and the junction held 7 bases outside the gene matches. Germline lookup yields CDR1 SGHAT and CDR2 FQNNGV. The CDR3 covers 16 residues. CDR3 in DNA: TGTGCCAGCAGCCCACGGACAGGGGACTTGAACACTGAAGCTTTCTTT. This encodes CASSPRTGDLNTEAFF.

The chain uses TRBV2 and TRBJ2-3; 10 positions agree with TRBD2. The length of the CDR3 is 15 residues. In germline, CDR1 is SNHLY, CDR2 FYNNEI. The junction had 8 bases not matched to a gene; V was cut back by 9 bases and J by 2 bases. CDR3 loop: CARSGTSAHTDTQYF. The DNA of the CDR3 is TGTGCCAGATCGGGGACTAGCGCACACACAGATACGCAGTATTTT.

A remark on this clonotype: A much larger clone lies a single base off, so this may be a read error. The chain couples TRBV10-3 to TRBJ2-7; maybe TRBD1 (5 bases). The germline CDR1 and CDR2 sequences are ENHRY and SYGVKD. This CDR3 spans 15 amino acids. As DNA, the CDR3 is TGTGCCATCGGTGAGTCCGGCAGGGAAGGGTACGAGCAGTACTTC. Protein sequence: CAIGESGREGYEQYF.

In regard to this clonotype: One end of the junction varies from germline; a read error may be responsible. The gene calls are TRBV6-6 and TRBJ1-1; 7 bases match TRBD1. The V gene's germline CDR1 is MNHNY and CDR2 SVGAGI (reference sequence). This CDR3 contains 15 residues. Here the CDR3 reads CTSSLEGAVWAEAFF. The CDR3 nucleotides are TGTACCAGCAGCCTCGAGGGGGCGGTTTGGGCTGAAGCTTTCTTT.

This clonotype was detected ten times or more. CDR3 loop: CASSQESSRIGNTIYF. DNA of the CDR3: TGCGCCAGCAGCCAAGAATCGAGCCGGATTGGAAACACCATATATTTT. This chain links TRBV4-3 with TRBJ1-3; D remains unclear. This CDR3 spans 16 amino acids. Trimming stripped 0 bases from V and 3 bases from J, with 12 bases between. CDR1 and CDR2 from the germline V gene are LGHNA and YSLEER.

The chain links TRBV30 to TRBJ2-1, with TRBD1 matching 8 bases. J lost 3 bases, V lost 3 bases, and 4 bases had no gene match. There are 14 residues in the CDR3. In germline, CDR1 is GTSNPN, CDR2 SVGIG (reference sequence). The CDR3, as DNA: TGTGCCTGGAGACTGGGACAGGACTACAATGAGCAGTTCTTC. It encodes CAWRLGQDYNEQFF. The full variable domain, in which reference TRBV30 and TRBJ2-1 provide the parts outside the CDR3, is SQTIHQWPATLVQPVGSPLSLECTVEGTSNPNLYWYRQAAGRGLQLLFYSVGIGQISSEVPQNLSASRPQDRQFILSSKKLLLSDSGFYLCAWRLGQDYNEQFFGPGTRLTVL.

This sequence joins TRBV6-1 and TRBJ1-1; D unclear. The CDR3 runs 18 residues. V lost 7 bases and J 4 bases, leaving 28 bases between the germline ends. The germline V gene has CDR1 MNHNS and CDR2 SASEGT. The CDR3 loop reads CASTDSAPLGPFGTEAFF. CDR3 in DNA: TGTGCCAGCACCGATAGCGCGCCCCTTGGGCCCTTCGGCACTGAAGCTTTCTTT.

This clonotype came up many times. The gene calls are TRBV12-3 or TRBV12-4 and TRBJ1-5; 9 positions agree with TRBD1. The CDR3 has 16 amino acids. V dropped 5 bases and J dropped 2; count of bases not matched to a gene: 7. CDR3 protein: CASSTRDRARNQPQHF. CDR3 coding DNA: TGTGCCAGCAGTACCCGGGACAGGGCCCGCAATCAGCCCCAGCATTTT.

The CDR3 reads CASSYSSAGASSYNEQFF. In nucleotides, the CDR3 is TGTGCCAGCAGTTACTCGTCTGCGGGGGCTAGCTCCTACAATGAGCAGTTCTTC. V gene TRBV6-2 or TRBV6-3 combines with J gene TRBJ2-1; TRBD2 might be the D (7 bases). Germline lookup yields CDR1 MNHEY and CDR2 SVGEGT. This CDR3 region has 18 residues. The V end was cut by 0 bases, the J end by 0 bases, with 15 bases between.

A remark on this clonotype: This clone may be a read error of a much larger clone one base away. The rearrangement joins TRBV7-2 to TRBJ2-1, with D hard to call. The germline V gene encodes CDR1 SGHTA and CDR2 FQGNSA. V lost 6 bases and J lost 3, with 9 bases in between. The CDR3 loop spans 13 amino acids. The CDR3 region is CASRLDDYNEQFF. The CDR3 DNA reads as TGTGCCAGCAGGTTGGACGACTACAATGAGCAGTTCTTC.

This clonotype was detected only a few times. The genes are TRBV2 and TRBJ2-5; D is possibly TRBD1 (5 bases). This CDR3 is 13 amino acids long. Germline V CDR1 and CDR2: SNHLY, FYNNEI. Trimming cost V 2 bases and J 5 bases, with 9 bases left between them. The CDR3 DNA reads TGTGCCAGCAGTGAACATGGGGCCGAGACCCAGTACTTC. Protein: CASSEHGAETQYF. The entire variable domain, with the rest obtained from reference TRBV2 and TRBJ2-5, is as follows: EPEVTQTPSHQVTQMGQEVILRCVPISNHLYFYWYRQILGQKVEFLVSFYNNEISEKSEIFDDQFSVERPDGSNFTLKIRSTKLEDSAMYFCASSEHGAETQYFGPGTRLLVL.

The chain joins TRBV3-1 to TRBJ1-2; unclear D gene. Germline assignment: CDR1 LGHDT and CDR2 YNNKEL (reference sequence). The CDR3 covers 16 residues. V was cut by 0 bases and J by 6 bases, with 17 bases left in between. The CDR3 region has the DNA TGTGCCAGCAGCCAAGATACCATCTCACTGTGGGATGGCTACACCTTC. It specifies CASSQDTISLWDGYTF.

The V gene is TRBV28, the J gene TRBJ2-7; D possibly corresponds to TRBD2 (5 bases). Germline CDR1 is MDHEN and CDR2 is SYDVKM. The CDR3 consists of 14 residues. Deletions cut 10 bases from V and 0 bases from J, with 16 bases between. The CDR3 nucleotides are TGTGCCACCTCCCTAGCCATGAGCTCCTACGAGCAGTACTTC. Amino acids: CATSLAMSSYEQYF.